The entry below gives a single T cell receptor (beta chain) sequence along with its context. Germline values: CDR1 GTSNPN, CDR2 SVGIG (reference sequence). CDR3 length: 13 residues. V shed 4 bases and J shed 1 base, with 8 bases lying between them. Sequencing used immunoSEQ multiplex PCR; TCRdb keeps in-frame clones, though not all of them. The profile shows 55,000 to 70,000 clones, 93% of them singletons. The data originate from a study of T cell changes during pregnancy in multiple sclerosis. Material: CD4+ T cells from peripheral blood mononuclear cells, obtained before pregnancy. The chain couples TRBV30 to TRBJ2-4; TRBD2 is a possible D gene (5 bases). The sequence was collected from a female donor with multiple sclerosis, enrolled in a pregnancy study. The CDR3 sequence: CAWTSSAKNIQYF. The CDR3 nucleotides read TGTGCCTGGACTAGCTCTGCCAAAAACATTCAGTACTTC.